This T cell receptor beta chain was sequenced for a study of resident and recirculating memory T cells in vitiligo. At the level of the study: The samples were homogenized without cell sorting before genomic DNA extraction. Findings of the study overall: Vitiligo lesions lacked a unique dominant clone, and clonality varied. Non-conserved TCRs across sites and patients suggested distinct clones per lesion.

Repertoires were generated with immunoSEQ multiplex PCR, while TCRdb's copy carries only in-frame clones and drops some. The sample shows tens of thousands of clones, around 92% of them seen only once. Trimming removed 6 bases at V and 0 bases at J, with 3 bases between. From germline, CDR1 is MNHEY and CDR2 SVGAGI. The CDR3 sequence is 11 residues long. To note about this clone: The antigen is undetermined.

Anyone treated within the previous three months was excluded. The chain couples TRBV6-5 to TRBJ2-7; D is unresolved. This clonotype originated in a male donor with vitiligo. The sequenced sample was blood. CDR3: CASRSSYEQYF. The CDR3 DNA sequence: TGTGCCAGCAGGAGCTCCTACGAGCAGTACTTC.